This T cell receptor beta chain was captured in a study of shared clonotypes between healthy human individuals. Turning to the study itself: Samples came from two female and three male donors aged 18 to 49. Study-wide results and caveats: The low donor count limited represented genetic and exposure-history diversity.

This clone was picked up a small number of times. What it binds is unknown. Germline loops: CDR1 SEHNR, CDR2 FQNEAQ (reference sequence). The CDR3 runs 16 residues. J lost 7 bases, V lost 6 bases, and 15 bases had no gene match. The replicate PCRs on unsorted PBMC were given about 300 ng DNA, which is 25,000 to 35,000 T cell genomes. Authors' data handling: For the immunoSEQ data, sequences were junction-only without quality scores, so filtering differed. Here immunoSEQ multiplex PCR was the method, and the copy in TCRdb shows in-frame clones only, minus some. V and J calls and clone size come straight from that table; D and trimming were deduced from the DNA. The sample consists of about 490,000 clones, approximately 80% of them appearing once.

J is TRBJ2-1 and V is TRBV7-9; 7 bases align to TRBD1. This TCR was recovered from a woman aged 35 to 49 in good health. Some clones in this sample may be carry-over from other donors' samples. The source material was PBMCs. CDR3 coding DNA: TGTGCCAGCAGACCGTACAGGGGAAGGTTTGAGAATGAGCAGTTCTTC. It translates to CASRPYRGRFENEQFF.